Listed below are T cell receptor beta chains from one sample, sequenced in a study of T cell responses to AZD1222 COVID-19 vaccine. Sequencing used immunoSEQ multiplex PCR; TCRdb keeps in-frame clones, though not all of them. The repertoire consists of 98,000 or so clones, with nearly 95% occurring once and the leading ten covering around 5%. Sample: peripheral blood, taken on day 0 of AZD1222 vaccination. These receptors were obtained from an adult in good health. Each CDR3 is given with its conserved first and last residue. Fields, in order: J gene, V gene, D gene, CDR3 DNA, CDR3 protein. A D gene is named only where the DNA matches it firmly.

>TRBJ1-2|TRBV10-3|NA
TGTGCCATCAGTGTTGGGGAGGACTATGGCTACACCTTC
CAISVGEDYGYTF
>TRBJ2-1|TRBV28|NA
TGTGCCAGCACTTGGGGGCTAGCTGACTACAATGAGCAGTTCTTC
CASTWGLADYNEQFF
>TRBJ2-1|TRBV5-1|NA
TGCGCCAGCAGTGCTGGTACGGGAAGAGGTACAAATGAGCAGTTCTTC
CASSAGTGRGTNEQFF
>TRBJ2-2|TRBV6-5|TRBD1
TGTGCCAGCAGTTCTACAGGGGGCACCGGGGAGCTGTTTTTT
CASSSTGGTGELFF
>TRBJ1-2|TRBV6-1|NA
TGTGCCAGCAGTGACGGCGGGCAGGGCGCGAATGGCTACACCTTC
CASSDGGQGANGYTF
>TRBJ2-7|TRBV7-2|NA
TGTGCCAGCACCATGGCGGCAGGCCCCTACGAGCAGTACTTC
CASTMAAGPYEQYF
>TRBJ2-7|TRBV5-6|NA
TGTGCCAGCAGCTCAATCAGCTCCTACGAGCAGTACTTC
CASSSISSYEQYF
>TRBJ2-5|TRBV4-2|NA
TGTGCCAGCAGCCAGGTCCTTACCAGGAGGGGGGAACAGAATAGGGGACAAGAGACCCAGTACTTC
CASSQVLTRRGEQNRGQETQYF
>TRBJ2-7|TRBV7-9|TRBD2
TGTGCCAGCGTCCTAGCGGGATTCGAGGAGCAGTACTTC
CASVLAGFEEQYF
>TRBJ1-5|TRBV30|TRBD1
TGTGCCTGGAAAGACAGGGGGAATCAGCCCCAGCATTTT
CAWKDRGNQPQHF
>TRBJ2-1|TRBV5-1|TRBD2
TGCGCCAGCAGCTGGGGACTAGCGGAATACAATGAGCAGTTCTTC
CASSWGLAEYNEQFF
>TRBJ1-1|TRBV12-3/TRBV12-4|NA
TGTGCCAGCAGTCCAGGGACTGAAGCTTTCTTT
CASSPGTEAFF
>TRBJ1-3|TRBV2|NA
TGTGCCAGCAGGGGAAACACTGGAAACACCATATATTTT
CASRGNTGNTIYF